This T cell receptor beta chain appears in the sequencing data of a study of blood T cell repertoires in COVID-19. Study-wide context: Specimens from acute and convalescent COVID-19 originated in the United States, Italy and Spain. The analysed material was cDNA or gDNA that came from T cells, B-cell-depleted T cells, or PBMCs.

V shed 6 bases and J 2 bases; nucleotides not matched to a gene: 5. The CDR3 sequence is 14 residues long. Germline values: CDR1 SGHTA, CDR2 FQGNSA. In the authors' workflow: From reference gene primer amplification, estimates of nucleated cell counts were derived. Clones were read by immunoSEQ multiplex PCR, and TCRdb kept only the in-frame ones, dropping some. From that table come the V and J calls and clone size; the DNA was used to work out D and trimming. The sample lists fewer than 300,000 clones, about 90% occurring once. The chain uses TRBV7-2 and TRBJ2-3; 7 bases are a match to TRBD1. The receptor's source is a woman aged 40 to 49 who had recovered from COVID-19. Sequencing used peripheral blood. CDR3 sequence (DNA): TGTGCCAGCAGGTTGACAGGGAACACAGATACGCAGTATTTT. Protein product: CASRLTGNTDTQYF.